There are many counts of the clone carrying this T cell receptor (beta chain). Its specificity is not known. The source of the sample is a study of T cells in Graves' hyperthyroidism and ophthalmopathy. The CDR3 loop spans 12 amino acids. Germline V gene sequence: CDR1 MNHNS, CDR2 SASEGT. The V and J ends lost 1 base and 10 bases respectively, with 8 bases between them. Study-level results: The model foresaw ophthalmopathy a median roughly 6.3 months prior to onset.

Amplified TCR beta CDR3 regions derived from RNA transcripts. HTBI primers were used for first-round RT-PCR of the TCR CDR3. TCRdb called the multiplex PCR reads again in MiXCR, with one record for every CDR3 protein. The data contain some 500,000 distinct CDR3 sequences, around an eighth of them singletons. The sample consisted of blood. This TCR was sampled from a woman younger than 30 with Graves' hyperthyroidism. The V call is TRBV6-1, the J call TRBJ2-1; D is ambiguous. The CDR3 protein is CASSEVVSEQFF. CDR3 sequence (DNA): TGTGCCAGCAGTGAAGTGGTGAGCGAGCAGTTCTTC.